This T cell receptor beta chain was sequenced for a study of T-cell reconstitution after alpha-beta-depleted transplantation in children. Researchers prepared the TCRbeta library using unique molecular identifiers, the study reports. From the PCR reads, TCRdb called clonotypes with MiXCR, one entry per CDR3 protein. The sample shows just over 200,000 distinct CDR3 sequences, about 8.2% of them seen only once. The CDR3 covers 15 residues. The germline V gene encodes CDR1 ENHRY and CDR2 SYGVKD. Deletions cut 7 bases from V and 4 bases from J, with 20 bases between. Specimen: PBMCs, mostly from graft donor cells, collected 360 days after TCRalphabeta/CD19-depleted stem cell transplant. This chain joins TRBV10-3 and TRBJ2-7, with D perhaps matching TRBD1 (6 bases). The clonotype was recovered from a male patient between 2 and 10 years old who had a stem cell transplant for acute myeloid leukemia, so the T cells may come from the graft donor. The CDR3 is CAINSGPERGYEQYF. CDR3 bases: TGTGCCATCAATTCAGGCCCTGAAAGGGGGTACGAGCAGTACTTC.